Each of the 3 T cell receptor beta chains below was sequenced from the same sample in a study of cytomegalovirus exposure and HLA in healthy donors. The repertoire was sequenced with immunoSEQ multiplex PCR; TCRdb's copy has only in-frame clones and lacks some. The sample holds around 350,000 clones, roughly 90% seen once. Specimen: PBMCs. The receptor source for this set is a woman aged 18-35 years in good health and CMV-seronegative.

The gene calls are TRBV6-1 and TRBJ2-7; 8 nucleotides match TRBD1. The CDR3 extends over 14 amino acids. Looked up from germline, CDR1 is MNHNS and CDR2 is SASEGT. After removal of 6 bases from V and 3 bases from J, the junction contained 7 bases not matched to a gene. The CDR3 DNA sequence: TGTGCCAGCAGGACTAGACAGGGGAGCTACGAGCAGTACTTC. As protein: CASRTRQGSYEQYF.

The DNA for the CDR3 is TGTGCCATCAGTGACCCCTTGTCTAGCGGGGGGGACGGCACAGATACGCAGTATTTT. Residues: CAISDPLSSGGDGTDTQYF. The rearrangement joins TRBV10-3 to TRBJ2-3; 12 bases map to TRBD2. V was pared by 3 bases and J by 1 base, with 11 bases of the junction left unmatched. The germline CDR1 and CDR2 sequences are ENHRY and SYGVKD. The CDR3 has 19 amino acids.

In its sample, this clone was seen a few times. V gene TRBV9 combines with J gene TRBJ2-7, with D tentatively TRBD1 (5 bases). This CDR3 is 14 amino acids long. V lost 2 bases to trimming and J lost 3 bases, with 12 bases between them. CDR1 SGDLS and CDR2 YYNGEE come from the germline V gene. This CDR3 is CASSVFDSDYEQYF. CDR3 sequence (DNA): TGTGCCAGCAGCGTCTTCGACAGTGACTACGAGCAGTACTTC.